The present T cell receptor beta chain was sequenced within a study of regulatory T cells in long-lasting Graves disease (TCRdb year 2021). Notes on the research overall: Persistent Graves' disease was defined as persistently positive TSH receptor autoantibodies together with antithyroid drug treatment for over 5 years. Peripheral blood TCR sequencing and RNA sequencing compared persistent Graves' disease patients with newly diagnosed Graves' disease patients. The study was conducted in China and was registered as a clinical trial. A total of around 35 samples underwent TCR sequencing, from about 13 patients with persistent Graves' disease and 20 patients with newly diagnosed Graves' disease. In the clinical cohort, patients with persistent Graves' disease had used antithyroid drugs for an average of about 10.3 years. What the authors observed across the whole study: A larger number of public clonotypes was shared among persistent patients (more than 2,500) than among newly diagnosed patients (roughly 980). The small sample size was acknowledged by the authors as a limitation that may reduce accuracy. Only the TCR beta chain was sequenced and analyzed. Peripheral blood alone was examined, since thyroid tissue, which constituted the primary lesion, could not be accessed. Lower TCR Shannon entropy and fewer highly expanded clones were observed in persistent Graves' disease patients than in newly diagnosed patients, which suggested clonal expansion. Persistent disease showed preferential use of TRBV28, TRBJ1-2 and TRBJ2-5, whereas newly diagnosed disease favored TRBV20-1 and TRBJ2-1.

This clonotype has more than one count but fewer than ten. The specificity of this receptor is unknown. No quality values exist for individual bases; no much larger clone is one base distant. Preparation of the library involved multiplex PCR. Sequenced using an Illumina HiSeq 4000. To build TCR beta libraries, CDR3 regions were amplified by Arm-PCR using iRepertoire HTBI primers. Before sequencing, the PCR products went through gel purification. The authors processed their data as follows. Gene usage analysis of CDR3 amino acid clonotypes used the approximately 56 TRBV and 14 to 15 TRBJ segments found across samples. COPE and FqMerger were used to merge the filtered high-quality paired reads into contigs. BLAST was used to align contigs to the IMGT TRBV, TRBD and TRBJ reference genes, and CDR3 was defined following IMGT. Highly expanded clones were defined as clonotypes with a frequency above 0.1%. Shannon entropy served as the measure of repertoire diversity, while the Gini coefficient captured V-J evenness. A clonotype found in more than one individual was treated as public. Using fastp at Q25 and MiXCR, TCRdb reprocessed the public reads and kept productive beta chains. Rows are combined by CDR3 protein, so each entry shows the most common genes and DNA. Here the V and J calls rest on TCRdb's processing, not on the authors' analysis. The sample yields some 470,000 distinct CDR3 sequences; about a fifth were counted once. The ten largest account for roughly 7% of the sample.

CDR1 and CDR2 were assigned from the germline V gene (reference sequence) as LNHDA and SQIVND. The CDR3 numbers 15 residues from cysteine through phenylalanine. CDR3 DNA is the only sequence kept; it has 45 bases, read in frame from the first base. Here V drops 5 bases and J drops 5 bases, and the junction holds 9 bases not matched to any gene. The sample's time point label, decoded: persistent/refractory GD, antithyroid drugs over 5 years with positive TRAb. For both TCR sequencing and RNA sequencing, RNA was extracted from PBMCs using TRIzol. The diagnosis of Graves' disease was made according to American Thyroid Association guidelines. The patients came from an endocrinology department in Xi'an, China. Each patient gave about 8.1 milliliters of peripheral blood, collected in an EDTA anticoagulant tube. PBMCs were isolated by Ficoll Paque Plus density gradient separation without further T cell sorting. An Agilent 2100 Bioanalyzer and agarose gel were used to assess RNA quality, and a NanoDrop 2000 was used to measure RNA concentration.

The sequence is built from TRBV19 and TRBJ1-1; 9 central bases correspond to TRBD1. The origin of this receptor is a female donor with Graves disease. Sequencing used peripheral blood mononuclear cells (PBMCs), obtained when the disease was refractory, from a patient treated with antithyroid drugs. The CDR3 has the sequence CASSPLQGAETEAFF. DNA sequence: TGTGCCAGTAGTCCTTTACAGGGGGCAGAGACTGAAGCTTTCTTT.